Shown below are 14 T cell receptor beta chains from a single sample sequenced in a study of long-term antiretroviral therapy in people with HIV. The assay, immunoSEQ v3.0, was run at survey level. Assay: immunoSEQ multiplex PCR; the TCRdb copy retains only in-frame clones and omits some. The repertoire holds 20,000 to 25,000 clones, with about 80% as singletons. The sequences come from unsorted PBMCs, collected 0.5 years before starting antiretroviral therapy. Every receptor here comes from a man aged 35 to 55 with HIV.

The rearrangement joins TRBV11-2 to TRBJ2-7; TRBD2 matches 10 bases. V shed 5 bases and J 2 bases; nucleotides not matched to a gene: 6. Germline V gene data show CDR1 as SGHAT and CDR2 as FQNNGV. The CDR3 totals 15 residues. CDR3 region: CASSTGLADPYEQYF. The DNA of the CDR3 is TGTGCCAGCAGCACTGGACTAGCGGACCCCTACGAGCAGTACTTC. The full variable domain, in which reference TRBV11-2 and TRBJ2-7 provide the parts outside the CDR3, is EAGVAQSPRYKIIEKRQSVAFWCNPISGHATLYWYQQILGQGPKLLIQFQNNGVVDDSQLPKDRFSAERLKGVDSTLKIQPAKLEDSAVYLCASSTGLADPYEQYFGPGTRLTVT.

This chain connects TRBV18 to TRBJ2-7; 7 nucleotides match TRBD1. After removal of 2 bases from V and 6 bases from J, the junction contained 10 bases not matched to a gene. From germline, CDR1 is KGHSH and CDR2 LQKENI. The CDR3 extends over 15 amino acids. This CDR3 is CASSPVRQGESEQYF. The CDR3, as DNA: TGTGCCAGCTCACCAGTTCGACAGGGAGAGTCCGAGCAGTACTTC. Full variable domain (missing parts from reference TRBV18 and TRBJ2-7): NAGVMQNPRHLVRRRGQEARLRCSPMKGHSHVYWYRQLPEEGLKFMVYLQKENIIDESGMPKERFSAEFPKEGPSILRIQQVVRGDSAAYFCASSPVRQGESEQYFGPGTRLTVT.

The V gene is TRBV7-2, the J gene TRBJ2-1; possible D gene TRBD2, 6 bases. The CDR3 length is 16 residues. Germline V CDR1 and CDR2: SGHTA, FQGNSA. V lost 1 base, J lost 6 bases, and 16 bases lay in between. CDR3 DNA: TGTGCCAGCAGCTTAGAACGGCCGACTAGTCTCAATGAGCAGTTCTTC. Its translation is CASSLERPTSLNEQFF.

This clone was observed a few times. This chain connects TRBV5-4 to TRBJ2-7, with D perhaps matching TRBD1 or TRBD2 (6 bases each). Trimming shortened V by 4 bases and J by 5 bases, and 19 bases separated the two germline ends. The CDR3 runs 15 residues. Germline loops: CDR1 SGHNT, CDR2 YYREEE (reference sequence). CDR3 protein: CASSQAGQGIHEQYF. DNA for the CDR3: TGTGCCAGCAGCCAGGCGGGGCAGGGGATCCACGAGCAGTACTTC.

The chain is built from TRBV30 and TRBJ2-7, with a tentative D call TRBD2 (7 bases). The CDR3 sequence is 14 residues long. CDR1 GTSNPN and CDR2 SVGIG come from the germline V gene (reference sequence). Trimming shortened V by 3 bases and J by 2 bases, and 14 bases separated the two germline ends. The CDR3 DNA sequence: TGTGCCTGGAGAGGGGGGGTTCCCCCCTACGAGCAGTACTTC. Translation: CAWRGGVPPYEQYF.

The gene calls are TRBV5-6 and TRBJ2-5; D is unresolved. Trimming left V 4 bases short and J 5 bases short, with 12 bases between. CDR3 size: 13 residues. CDR1 and CDR2 from the germline V gene are SGHDT and YYEEEE. The CDR3 is CASSRIFGETQYF. In DNA, the CDR3 is TGTGCCAGCAGCCGGATCTTCGGGGAGACCCAGTACTTC.

The rearrangement uses TRBV19 and TRBJ2-2, with 8 bases matching TRBD1. V gave up 4 bases and J gave up 4 bases; unmatched junction bases: 8. The CDR3 spans 16 residues. Germline V lookup: CDR1 LNHDA, CDR2 SQIVND (reference sequence). CDR3 residues: CASSTRTGGATGELFF. In DNA, the CDR3 is TGTGCCAGTAGTACAAGAACAGGGGGAGCCACCGGGGAGCTGTTTTTT.

This rearrangement joins TRBV28 to TRBJ1-5; 7 nucleotides align to TRBD1. V shed 6 bases and J 3 bases; nucleotides not matched to a gene: 11. In germline, CDR1 is MDHEN, CDR2 SYDVKM. This CDR3 spans 16 amino acids. The CDR3 nucleotides are TGTGCCAGCAGCCGTCCCCAGGGACAGAACAATCAGCCCCAGCATTTT. Protein sequence: CASSRPQGQNNQPQHF. Based on the CDR3 plus reference TRBV28 and TRBJ1-5, the full variable domain is DVKVTQSSRYLVKRTGEKVFLECVQDMDHENMFWYRQDPGLGLRLIYFSYDVKMKEKGDIPEGYSVSREKKERFSLILESASTNQTSMYLCASSRPQGQNNQPQHFGDGTRLSIL.

This chain joins TRBV2 and TRBJ2-4; D gene ambiguous. The CDR3 is 16 amino acids. CDR1 and CDR2 (germline): SNHLY, FYNNEI. V was trimmed by 1 base and J by 0 bases, leaving 10 bases between them. In nucleotides, the CDR3 is TGTGCCAGCAGTGAAGATCCCCATTTAGCCAAAAACATTCAGTACTTC. Translating it yields CASSEDPHLAKNIQYF.

In regard to this clone: Other DNA sequences within the sample encode an identical CDR3. This chain joins TRBV4-1 and TRBJ2-2; unclear D gene. The CDR3 runs to 14 residues. Trimming cost V 1 base and J 5 bases, with 8 bases left between them. Germline loops: CDR1 MGHRA, CDR2 YSYEKL. The CDR3 coding sequence is TGCGCCAGCAGCCAAGGGGCGGCTACCGGGGAGCTGTTTTTT. Its translation is CASSQGAATGELFF.

The rearrangement uses TRBV15 and TRBJ2-1; 7 bases are shared with TRBD2. Unmatched junction bases numbered 6, after V lost 9 bases and J lost 4 bases. Germline V gene lookup returns CDR1 LNHNV and CDR2 YYDKDF (reference sequence). This CDR3 is 13 amino acids long. The CDR3 bases are TGTGCCACAAGGAGCGGGGCTTACAATGAGCAGTTCTTC. It translates to CATRSGAYNEQFF. Variable domain in full (rest from reference TRBV15 and TRBJ2-1): DAMVIQNPRYQVTQFGKPVTLSCSQTLNHNVMYWYQQKSSQAPKLLFHYYDKDFNNEADTPDNFQSRRPNTSFCFLDIRSPGLGDTAMYLCATRSGAYNEQFFGPGTRLTVL.

The chain recombines TRBV18 with TRBJ1-2; possible D gene TRBD1, 6 bases. The CDR3 spans 16 residues. V lost 3 bases and J lost 2, with 16 bases in between. The germline V gene encodes CDR1 KGHSH and CDR2 LQKENI. CDR3: CASSPGPFGQNYGYTF. CDR3 DNA: TGTGCCAGCTCACCGGGACCCTTTGGACAGAACTATGGCTACACCTTC.

The chain couples TRBV19 to TRBJ2-7, with TRBD1 identical over 7 bases. The germline V gene encodes CDR1 LNHDA and CDR2 SQIVND (reference sequence). This CDR3 comprises 14 residues. After removal of 1 base from V and 3 bases from J, the junction contained 3 bases not matched to a gene. CDR3 DNA: TGTGCCAGTAGTATAGCCGGGGACAGCTACGAGCAGTACTTC. Its protein product is CASSIAGDSYEQYF.

The chain joins TRBV11-2 to TRBJ2-7; D call uncertain. CDR3 size: 15 residues. Trimming pared 3 bases from V and 3 bases from J, leaving 15 bases between. CDR1 is SGHAT and CDR2 is FQNNGV in the germline V gene. The CDR3: CASSFEHLKIYEQYF. The DNA for the CDR3 is TGTGCCAGCAGCTTTGAGCACCTGAAAATCTACGAGCAGTACTTC.